This note documents a single T cell receptor (beta chain) sequence. What it recognizes is unknown. This specimen comes from a study of PD-1 blockade in classical Hodgkin lymphoma. Study results and caveats: Baseline diversity in complete responders resembled that of newly diagnosed patients. Compared with healthy donors, newly diagnosed patients reportedly showed lower baseline TCR diversity.

This CDR3 has 15 amino acids. Germline assignment: CDR1 GTSNPN and CDR2 SVGIG (reference sequence). The ends lost 5 bases at V and 1 base at J; junction bases unmatched: 8. Time point meaning: cycle 4 day 1 (C4D1), after more than five weeks of nivolumab. Each patient's relapse followed autologous stem cell transplantation, and brentuximab vedotin exposure varied. Only in-frame clones appear in the TCRdb table, and some are missing; sequencing was by immunoSEQ multiplex PCR. The table has 80,000 to 100,000 clones, about 93% seen once. Sample: peripheral blood mononuclear cells (PBMCs), taken before the fourth cycle of nivolumab. The chain carries TRBV30 and TRBJ2-1; TRBD2 matches at 7 bases. The sequence derives from a human donor with classical Hodgkin lymphoma. The CDR3 sequence: CAWARRESSYNEQFF. CDR3 sequence (DNA): TGTGCCTGGGCTAGGCGGGAGAGTTCCTACAATGAGCAGTTCTTC.